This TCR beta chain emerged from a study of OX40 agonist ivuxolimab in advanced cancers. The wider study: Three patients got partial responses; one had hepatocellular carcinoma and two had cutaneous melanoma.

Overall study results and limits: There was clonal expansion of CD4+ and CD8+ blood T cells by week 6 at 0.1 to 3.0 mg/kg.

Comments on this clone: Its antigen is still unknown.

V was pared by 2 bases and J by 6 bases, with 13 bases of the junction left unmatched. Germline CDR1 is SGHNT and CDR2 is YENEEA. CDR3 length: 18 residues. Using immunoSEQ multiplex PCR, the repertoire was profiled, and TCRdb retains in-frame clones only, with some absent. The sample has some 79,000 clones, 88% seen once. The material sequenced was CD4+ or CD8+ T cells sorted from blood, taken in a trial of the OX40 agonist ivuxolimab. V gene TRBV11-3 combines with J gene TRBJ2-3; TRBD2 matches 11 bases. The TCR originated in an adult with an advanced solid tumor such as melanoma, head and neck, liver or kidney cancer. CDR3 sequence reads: CASSLQNPGLAARDTQYF. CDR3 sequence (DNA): TGTGCCAGCAGCTTACAAAACCCGGGACTAGCGGCCCGGGATACGCAGTATTTT.